This is a list of T cell receptor beta chains from one sample in a study of Graves' ophthalmopathy and Graves' hyperthyroidism. A single record per CDR3 protein comes from TCRdb applying MiXCR to the multiplex PCR reads. The table lists about 230,000 distinct CDR3 sequences, roughly 50% of them singletons, with approximately 44% in the top ten. The sequencing sample was made of peripheral blood. The receptors shown here come from an adult man with Graves' ophthalmopathy. CDR3s include the opening cysteine and the closing phenylalanine or tryptophan.

>TRBV10-2|14|TRBJ2-5
CASSEGRIQETQYF
>TRBV6-5|14|TRBJ2-7
CASSASSGEDEQYF
>TRBV29-1|13|TRBJ1-5
CSVEVRQGPPQHF
>TRBV9|15|TRBJ2-5
CASSSPGQGKETQYF
>TRBV19|14|TRBJ1-2
CASSTDRTRYGYTF
>TRBV7-2|11|TRBJ1-6
CASSLGDPLHF
>TRBV5-1|13|TRBJ1-1
CASTGDRNTEAFF
>TRBV7-6|15|TRBJ2-5
CASSLIHGGQETQYF
>TRBV4-1|16|TRBJ1-1
CASSQDQVWGNTEAFF
>TRBV7-2|13|TRBJ2-3
CASSLVQTDTQYF
>TRBV12-3/TRBV12-4|14|TRBJ1-1
CASSFRGRGTEAFF
>TRBV7-9|16|TRBJ2-7
CASSLNGQGASYEQYF
>TRBV12-3/TRBV12-4|13|TRBJ2-7
CASSLAAPYEQYF
>TRBV5-1|15|TRBJ2-2
CASGPSSGSTGELFF
>TRBV10-3|16|TRBJ2-7
CASSEAGTGGSYEQYF
>TRBV7-6|15|TRBJ2-2
CASSLATGSTGELFF
>TRBV7-9|16|TRBJ2-7
CASSLAGERGGNEQYF
>TRBV5-1|14|TRBJ2-7
CASSLWDRAYEQYF
>TRBV7-2|15|TRBJ2-2
CASSPGPGRGGELFF